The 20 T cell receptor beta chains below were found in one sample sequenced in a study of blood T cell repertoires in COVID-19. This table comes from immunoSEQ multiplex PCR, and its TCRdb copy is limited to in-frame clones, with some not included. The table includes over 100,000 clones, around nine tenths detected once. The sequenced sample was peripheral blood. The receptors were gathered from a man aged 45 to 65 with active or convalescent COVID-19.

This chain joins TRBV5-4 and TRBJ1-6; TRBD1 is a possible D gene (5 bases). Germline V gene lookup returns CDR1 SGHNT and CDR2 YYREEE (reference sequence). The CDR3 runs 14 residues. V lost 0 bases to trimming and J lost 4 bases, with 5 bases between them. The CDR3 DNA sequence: TGTGCCAGCAGCTTGGCAGGGTATAATTCACCCCTCCACTTT. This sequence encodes CASSLAGYNSPLHF.

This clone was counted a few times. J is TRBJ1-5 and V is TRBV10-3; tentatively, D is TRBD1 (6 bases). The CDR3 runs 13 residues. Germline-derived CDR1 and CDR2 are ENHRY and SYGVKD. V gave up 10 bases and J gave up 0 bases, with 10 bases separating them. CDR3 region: CASQGGSNQPQHF. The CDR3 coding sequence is TGTGCCAGCCAAGGGGGTAGCAATCAGCCCCAGCATTTT.

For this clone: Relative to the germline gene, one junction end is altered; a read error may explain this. The CDR3 sequence: CASREGTGAEKLFF. DNA of the CDR3: TGTGCCAGCAGAGAAGGGACAGGGGCTGAAAAACTGTTTTTT. The chain joins TRBV2 to TRBJ1-4, with TRBD1 identical over 10 bases. Germline V gene data show CDR1 as SNHLY and CDR2 as FYNNEI. The CDR3 spans 14 residues.

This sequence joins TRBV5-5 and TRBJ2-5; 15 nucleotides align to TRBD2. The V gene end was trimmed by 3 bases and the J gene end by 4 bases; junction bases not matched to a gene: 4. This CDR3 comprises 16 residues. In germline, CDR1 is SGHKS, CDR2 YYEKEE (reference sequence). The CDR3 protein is CASSYGLAGGLETQYF. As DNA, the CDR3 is TGTGCCAGCAGCTACGGACTAGCGGGGGGGCTAGAGACCCAGTACTTC.

CDR3 amino acids: CASRGVGETQYF. CDR3 DNA sequence: TGTGCCTCCCGGGGGGTAGGAGAGACCCAGTACTTC. This chain connects TRBV10-3 to TRBJ2-5; 7 bases align to TRBD2. The CDR3 is 12 amino acids. Germline CDR1 reads ENHRY; CDR2 reads SYGVKD. With V trimmed by 11 bases and J by 4 bases, 7 bases remained unmatched.

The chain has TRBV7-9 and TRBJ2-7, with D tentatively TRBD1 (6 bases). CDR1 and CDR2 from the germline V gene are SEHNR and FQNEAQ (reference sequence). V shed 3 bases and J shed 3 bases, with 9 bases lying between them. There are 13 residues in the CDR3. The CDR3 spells CASSFGQHYEQYF. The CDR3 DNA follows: TGTGCCAGCAGCTTTGGACAGCACTACGAGCAGTACTTC.

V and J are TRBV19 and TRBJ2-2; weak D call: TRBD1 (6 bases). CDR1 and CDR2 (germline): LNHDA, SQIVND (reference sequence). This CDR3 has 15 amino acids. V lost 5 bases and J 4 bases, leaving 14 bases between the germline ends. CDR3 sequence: CASSPDRRITGELFF. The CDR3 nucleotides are TGTGCCAGTAGTCCCGACAGGCGTATCACCGGGGAGCTGTTTTTT.

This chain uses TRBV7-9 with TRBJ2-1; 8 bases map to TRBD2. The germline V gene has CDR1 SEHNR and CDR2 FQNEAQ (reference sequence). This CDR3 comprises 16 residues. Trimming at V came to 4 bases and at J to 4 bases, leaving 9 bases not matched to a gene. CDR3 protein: CASSYLSSGGYNEQFF. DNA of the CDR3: TGTGCCAGCAGCTACCTCTCCAGCGGGGGTTACAATGAGCAGTTCTTC.

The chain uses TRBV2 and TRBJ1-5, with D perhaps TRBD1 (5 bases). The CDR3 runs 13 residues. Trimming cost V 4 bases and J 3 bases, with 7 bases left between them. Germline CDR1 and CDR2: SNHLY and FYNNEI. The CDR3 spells CASSGQSNQPQHF. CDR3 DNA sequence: TGTGCCAGCAGTGGACAGTCCAATCAGCCCCAGCATTTT. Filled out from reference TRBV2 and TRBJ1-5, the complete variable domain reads EPEVTQTPSHQVTQMGQEVILRCVPISNHLYFYWYRQILGQKVEFLVSFYNNEISEKSEIFDDQFSVERPDGSNFTLKIRSTKLEDSAMYFCASSGQSNQPQHFGDGTRLSIL.

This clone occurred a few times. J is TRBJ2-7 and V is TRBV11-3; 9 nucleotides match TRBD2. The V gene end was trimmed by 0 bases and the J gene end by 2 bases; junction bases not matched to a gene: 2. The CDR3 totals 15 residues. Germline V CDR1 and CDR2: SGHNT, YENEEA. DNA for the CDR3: TGTGCCAGCAGCTTAGAAAGCGGGGGGACCTACGAGCAGTACTTC. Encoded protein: CASSLESGGTYEQYF.

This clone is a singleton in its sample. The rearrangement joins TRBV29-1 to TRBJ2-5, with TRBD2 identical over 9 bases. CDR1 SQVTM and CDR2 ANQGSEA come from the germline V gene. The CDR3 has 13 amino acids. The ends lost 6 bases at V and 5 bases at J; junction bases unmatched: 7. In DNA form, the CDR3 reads TGCAGCGTGACCCTAGCGGGGAGTGAGACCCAGTACTTC. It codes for CSVTLAGSETQYF.

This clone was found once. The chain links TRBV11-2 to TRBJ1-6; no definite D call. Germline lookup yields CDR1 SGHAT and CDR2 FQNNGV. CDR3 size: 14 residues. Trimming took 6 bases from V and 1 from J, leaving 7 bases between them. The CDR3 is CASRQNSYNSPLHF. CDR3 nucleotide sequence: TGTGCCAGCAGGCAGAATTCCTATAATTCACCCCTCCACTTT.

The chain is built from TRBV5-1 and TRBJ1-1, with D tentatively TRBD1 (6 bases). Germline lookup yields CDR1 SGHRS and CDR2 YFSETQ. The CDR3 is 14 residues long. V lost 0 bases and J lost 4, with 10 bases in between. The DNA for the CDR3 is TGCGCCAGCAGCTTGGGACAGGAGGCCACTGAAGCTTTCTTT. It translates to CASSLGQEATEAFF.

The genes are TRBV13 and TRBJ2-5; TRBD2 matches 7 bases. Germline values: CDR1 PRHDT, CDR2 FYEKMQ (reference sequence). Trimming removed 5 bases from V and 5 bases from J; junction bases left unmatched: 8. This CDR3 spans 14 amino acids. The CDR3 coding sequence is TGTGCCAGCAGCCCCCGGACTAGTGGGGAGACCCAGTACTTC. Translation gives CASSPRTSGETQYF.

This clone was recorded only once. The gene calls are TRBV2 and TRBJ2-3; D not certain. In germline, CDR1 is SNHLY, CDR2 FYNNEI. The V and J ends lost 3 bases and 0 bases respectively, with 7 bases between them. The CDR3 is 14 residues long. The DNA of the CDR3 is TGTGCCAGCAGTGACTACCCTAGCACAGATACGCAGTATTTT. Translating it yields CASSDYPSTDTQYF.

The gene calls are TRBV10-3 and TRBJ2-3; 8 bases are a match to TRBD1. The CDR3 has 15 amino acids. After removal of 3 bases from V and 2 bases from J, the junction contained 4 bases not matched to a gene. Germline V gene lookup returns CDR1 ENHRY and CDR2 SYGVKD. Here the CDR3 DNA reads TGTGCCATCAGTGAACCGGGACAGGTCACAGATACGCAGTATTTT. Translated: CAISEPGQVTDTQYF.

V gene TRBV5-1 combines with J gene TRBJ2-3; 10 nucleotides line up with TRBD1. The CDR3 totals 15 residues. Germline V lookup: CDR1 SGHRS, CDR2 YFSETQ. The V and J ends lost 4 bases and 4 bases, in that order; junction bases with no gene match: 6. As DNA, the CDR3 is TGCGCCAGCAGCATACGAGGACAGGGGGCAGATACGCAGTATTTT. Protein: CASSIRGQGADTQYF.

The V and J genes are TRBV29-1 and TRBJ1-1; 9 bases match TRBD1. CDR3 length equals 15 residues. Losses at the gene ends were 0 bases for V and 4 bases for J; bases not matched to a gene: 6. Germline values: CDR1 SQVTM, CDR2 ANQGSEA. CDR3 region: CSVEDLGTGSTEAFF. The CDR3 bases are TGCAGCGTTGAAGATCTCGGGACAGGGAGCACTGAAGCTTTCTTT.

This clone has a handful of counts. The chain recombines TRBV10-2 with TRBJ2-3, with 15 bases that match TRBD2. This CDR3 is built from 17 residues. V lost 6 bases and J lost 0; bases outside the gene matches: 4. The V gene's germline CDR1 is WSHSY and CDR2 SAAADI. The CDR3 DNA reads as TGCGCCAGCAGACGGACTAGCGGGGGGGTCAGCACAGATACGCAGTATTTT. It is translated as CASRRTSGGVSTDTQYF.

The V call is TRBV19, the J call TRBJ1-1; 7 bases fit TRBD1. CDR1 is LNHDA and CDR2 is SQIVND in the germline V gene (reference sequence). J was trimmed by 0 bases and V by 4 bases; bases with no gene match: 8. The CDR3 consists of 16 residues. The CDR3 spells CASSKWTGAMNTEAFF. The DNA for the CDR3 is TGTGCCAGTAGTAAATGGACAGGAGCGATGAACACTGAAGCTTTCTTT.